What follows are 19 T cell receptor beta chains derived from one specimen sequenced in a study of ipilimumab plus nivolumab after autologous stem cell transplantation. TCRdb's copy holds only in-frame clones and misses some; the assay was immunoSEQ multiplex PCR. This sample has about 3,200 clones, with around 84% found just once. The starting material was PBMCs, obtained in a trial of ipilimumab plus nivolumab as post-transplant consolidation. These receptors all stem from a male donor with multiple myeloma.

The chain carries TRBV18 and TRBJ2-3, with D hard to call. The CDR3 covers 15 residues. Germline V gene lookup returns CDR1 KGHSH and CDR2 LQKENI. V lost 1 base to trimming and J lost 1 base, with 9 bases between them. The CDR3 reads CASSPQDSGTDTQYF. Written as DNA, the CDR3 is TGTGCCAGCTCACCACAGGATTCAGGCACAGATACGCAGTATTTT.

This chain joins TRBV27 and TRBJ2-1; D gene ambiguous. Trimming cost V 5 bases and J 4 bases, with 9 bases left between them. The germline gives CDR1 MNHEY, CDR2 SMNVEV (reference sequence). This CDR3 is 13 amino acids long. The DNA for the CDR3 is TGTGCCAGCAGTCCCCCGAGATACAATGAGCAGTTCTTC. Protein: CASSPPRYNEQFF.

The gene calls are TRBV4-1 and TRBJ2-2; 7 positions agree with TRBD2. Per the germline V gene, CDR1 is MGHRA and CDR2 is YSYEKL. V dropped 4 bases and J dropped 4; count of bases not matched to a gene: 9. This CDR3 is 16 amino acids long. CDR3 region: CASSLAAGVATGELFF. The CDR3, as DNA: TGCGCCAGCAGCCTAGCGGCGGGAGTCGCCACCGGGGAGCTGTTTTTT.

The V call is TRBV2, the J call TRBJ2-7; either TRBD1 or TRBD2 may supply D (5 bases each). The germline V gene has CDR1 SNHLY and CDR2 FYNNEI. Deletions cut 8 bases from V and 6 bases from J, with 20 bases between. The CDR3 sequence is 14 residues long. In DNA, the CDR3 is TGTGCCAGCGGATCTGGGGGATTGGATCGCGAGCAGTACTTC. Translated: CASGSGGLDREQYF.

The chain carries TRBV9 and TRBJ1-4; TRBD1 matches at 10 bases. V shed 0 bases and J 7 bases; nucleotides not matched to a gene: 6. This CDR3 comprises 16 residues. Per germline, CDR1 SGDLS and CDR2 YYNGEE. In nucleotides, the CDR3 is TGTGCCAGCAGCGTAGGTGGGACAGGGGTGCGTGAAAAACTGTTTTTT. Protein: CASSVGGTGVREKLFF.

The rearrangement joins TRBV6-1 to TRBJ1-3; D uncertain. The length of the CDR3 is 16 residues. Germline V gene lookup returns CDR1 MNHNS and CDR2 SASEGT. V shed 4 bases and J shed 0 bases, with 13 bases lying between them. The CDR3 region is CASSATLDVSGNTIYF. The CDR3, as DNA: TGTGCCAGCAGTGCGACTTTGGATGTCTCTGGAAACACCATATATTTT.

The chain links TRBV2 to TRBJ1-1; weak D call: TRBD1 (6 bases). Germline loops: CDR1 SNHLY, CDR2 FYNNEI. Trimming stripped 8 bases from V and 3 bases from J, with 13 bases between. This CDR3 has 13 residues. The CDR3 is CASGGDMDTEAFF. In nucleotides, the CDR3 is TGTGCCAGCGGTGGGGACATGGACACTGAAGCTTTCTTT. Full variable domain (missing parts from reference TRBV2 and TRBJ1-1): EPEVTQTPSHQVTQMGQEVILRCVPISNHLYFYWYRQILGQKVEFLVSFYNNEISEKSEIFDDQFSVERPDGSNFTLKIRSTKLEDSAMYFCASGGDMDTEAFFGQGTRLTVV.

The chain is built from TRBV6-5 and TRBJ1-1, with D unresolved. Germline V gene lookup returns CDR1 MNHEY and CDR2 SVGAGI. This CDR3 spans 13 amino acids. V lost 2 bases to trimming and J lost 3 bases, with 7 bases between them. The CDR3 bases are TGTGCCAGCAGTTACCGGAGGGACACTGAAGCTTTCTTT. This gives the protein CASSYRRDTEAFF.

This chain links TRBV7-9 with TRBJ2-1; TRBD1 matches at 7 bases. The CDR3 spans 15 residues. The germline V gene encodes CDR1 SEHNR and CDR2 FQNEAQ (reference sequence). Trimming removed 2 bases from V and 6 bases from J; junction bases left unmatched: 7. The chain's CDR3 is CASSLQQGLTNEQFF. The CDR3 nucleotides are TGTGCCAGCAGCTTACAACAGGGGTTGACCAATGAGCAGTTCTTC.

The chain employs TRBV7-8 and TRBJ2-3; 12 bases line up with TRBD2. Germline CDR1 is SGHVS and CDR2 is FQNEAQ. CDR3 length: 18 residues. The V and J ends lost 2 bases and 7 bases, in that order; junction bases with no gene match: 13. The CDR3 sequence is CASSLRASGGAGANTQYF. CDR3 DNA sequence: TGTGCCAGCAGCTTAAGGGCTAGCGGGGGGGCCGGTGCAAATACGCAGTATTTT.

V and J are TRBV30 and TRBJ2-7, with 13 bases aligning to TRBD2. The germline V gene encodes CDR1 GTSNPN and CDR2 SVGIG (reference sequence). CDR3 length: 14 amino acids. V lost 3 bases, J lost 2 bases, and 1 base stayed unmatched. CDR3 protein: CAWRTSGGTYEQYF. The CDR3, as DNA: TGTGCCTGGAGGACTAGCGGGGGGACCTACGAGCAGTACTTC.

The V and J genes are TRBV29-1 and TRBJ2-7, with a possible D match to TRBD2 (6 bases). The CDR3 spans 15 residues. Germline CDR1 and CDR2: SQVTM and ANQGSEA. The germline V and J ends were trimmed by 4 bases and 4 bases, with 20 bases remaining between them. Written as DNA, the CDR3 is TGCAGCGTTGGCTCCTCTTTCTTGGGGGGATACGAGCAGTACTTC. Amino acid sequence: CSVGSSFLGGYEQYF.

J is TRBJ2-2 and V is TRBV2, with D maybe TRBD2 (6 bases). V dropped 1 base and J dropped 7 bases, with 10 bases sitting between them. The CDR3 spans 14 residues. CDR1 SNHLY and CDR2 FYNNEI come from the germline V gene. The CDR3 sequence: CASSEERLGGELFF. CDR3 nucleotide sequence: TGTGCCAGCAGTGAAGAACGACTAGGCGGGGAGCTGTTTTTT.

The chain carries TRBV18 and TRBJ2-3; TRBD1 might be the D (7 bases). CDR3 length: 16 residues. In germline, CDR1 is KGHSH, CDR2 LQKENI. V lost 0 bases and J 4 bases, leaving 14 bases between the germline ends. The CDR3 DNA sequence: TGTGCCAGCTCACCACCGCAGGGGGGTTTCTCAGATACGCAGTATTTT. Its protein is CASSPPQGGFSDTQYF.

J is TRBJ1-2 and V is TRBV10-3, with D possibly being TRBD1 (5 bases). This CDR3 has 12 amino acids. From germline, CDR1 is ENHRY and CDR2 SYGVKD. Deletions cut 0 bases from V and 7 bases from J, with 6 bases between. In nucleotides, the CDR3 is TGTGCCATCAGTGAGTCTGGGGCTGGCTACACCTTC. Protein sequence: CAISESGAGYTF.

The V and J genes are TRBV14 and TRBJ2-4, with 7 bases identical to TRBD2. The CDR3 consists of 16 residues. With V trimmed by 1 base and J by 2 bases, 5 bases remained unmatched. CDR1 and CDR2 (germline): SGHDN, FVKESK. The DNA for the CDR3 is TGTGCCAGCAGCCAAGTGGGGGGGGATACCAAAAACATTCAGTACTTC. Protein product: CASSQVGGDTKNIQYF.

The V call is TRBV5-5, the J call TRBJ2-1; TRBD2 matches at 10 bases. V gave up 1 base and J gave up 6 bases; unmatched junction bases: 4. The germline CDR1 and CDR2 sequences are SGHKS and YYEKEE (reference sequence). The length of the CDR3 is 15 residues. For the CDR3, the DNA is TGTGCCAGCAGCTTGCGAGCGGGGGGGCTCAATGAGCAGTTCTTC. Translation: CASSLRAGGLNEQFF.

The chain uses TRBV20-1 and TRBJ1-2, with D uncertain. The germline CDR1 and CDR2 sequences are DFQATT and SNEGSKA (reference sequence). V was pared by 3 bases and J by 4 bases, with 6 bases between. CDR3 length: 11 amino acids. CDR3 coding DNA: TGCAGTGCTAGTTCCGGCTATGGCTACACCTTC. Translating gives CSASSGYGYTF.

This chain connects TRBV11-3 to TRBJ1-1; D remains unclear. The CDR3 runs to 15 residues. The germline CDR1 and CDR2 sequences are SGHNT and YENEEA. V was clipped by 5 bases and J by 0 bases, with 13 bases between them. The chain's CDR3 is CASSLDYSMNTEAFF. The CDR3 nucleotides read TGTGCCAGCAGCCTCGATTACAGTATGAACACTGAAGCTTTCTTT.